This T cell receptor (beta chain) emerged from a study of EBV T-cell therapy then PD-1 blockade in nasopharyngeal carcinoma. CDR1 is SGDLS, CDR2 YYNGEE, per germline. After removal of 0 bases from V and 2 bases from J, the junction contained 5 bases not matched to a gene. This CDR3 has 16 residues. Regarding this clone: What it binds is unknown.

Assay: immunoSEQ multiplex PCR; the TCRdb copy retains only in-frame clones and omits some. The sample records about 19,000 clones, approximately 84% being singletons. Treatment defined: AdE1-LMPpoly-expanded autologous EBV-specific T-cell therapy followed by anti-PD-1 nivolumab. The sequencing used CD8+ T cells from blood, collected at day 33 from a patient whose treatment included autologous EBV-specific T cells and nivolumab. This chain links TRBV9 with TRBJ2-5; 9 bases line up with TRBD2. The TCR sequence derives from a middle-aged man with nasopharyngeal carcinoma. The CDR3 region has the DNA TGTGCCAGCAGCGTAGGTAGCGGGGGCCGTCAAGAGACCCAGTACTTC. Translation gives CASSVGSGGRQETQYF.